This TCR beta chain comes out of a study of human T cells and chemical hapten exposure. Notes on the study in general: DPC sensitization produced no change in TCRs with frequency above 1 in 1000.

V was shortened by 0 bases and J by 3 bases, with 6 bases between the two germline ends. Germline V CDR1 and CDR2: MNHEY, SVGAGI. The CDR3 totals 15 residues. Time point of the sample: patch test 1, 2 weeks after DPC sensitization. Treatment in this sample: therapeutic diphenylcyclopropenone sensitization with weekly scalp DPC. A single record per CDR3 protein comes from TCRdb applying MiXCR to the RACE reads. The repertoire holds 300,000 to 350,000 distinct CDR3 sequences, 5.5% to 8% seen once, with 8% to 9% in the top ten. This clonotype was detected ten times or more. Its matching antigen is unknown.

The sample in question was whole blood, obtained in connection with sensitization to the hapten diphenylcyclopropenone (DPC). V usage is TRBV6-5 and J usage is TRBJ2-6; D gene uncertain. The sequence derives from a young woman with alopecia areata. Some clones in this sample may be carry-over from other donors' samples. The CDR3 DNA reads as TGTGCCAGCAGTTACTCAGGTTTTGGGGCCAACGTCCTGACTTTC. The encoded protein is CASSYSGFGANVLTF.